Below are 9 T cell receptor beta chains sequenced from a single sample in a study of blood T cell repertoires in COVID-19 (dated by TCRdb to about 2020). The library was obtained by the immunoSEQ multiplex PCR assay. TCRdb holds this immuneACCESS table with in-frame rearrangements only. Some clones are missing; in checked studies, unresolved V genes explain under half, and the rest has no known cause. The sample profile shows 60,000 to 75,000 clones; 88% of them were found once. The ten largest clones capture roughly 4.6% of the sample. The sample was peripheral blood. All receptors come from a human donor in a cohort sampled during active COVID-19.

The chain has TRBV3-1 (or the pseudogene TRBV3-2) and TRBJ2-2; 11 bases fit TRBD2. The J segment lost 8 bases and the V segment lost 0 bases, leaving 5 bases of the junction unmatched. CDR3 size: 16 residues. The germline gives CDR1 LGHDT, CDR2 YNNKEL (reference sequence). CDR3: CASSQDPSGRWGELFF. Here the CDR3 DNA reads TGTGCCAGCAGCCAAGATCCTAGCGGGAGGTGGGGGGAGCTGTTTTTT.

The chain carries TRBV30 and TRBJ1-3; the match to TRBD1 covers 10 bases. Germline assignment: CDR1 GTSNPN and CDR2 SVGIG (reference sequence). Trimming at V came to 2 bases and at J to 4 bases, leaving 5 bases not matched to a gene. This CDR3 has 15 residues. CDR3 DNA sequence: TGTGCCTGGAGTAGGGGACAGGGGCGAGGAAACACCATATATTTT. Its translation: CAWSRGQGRGNTIYF.

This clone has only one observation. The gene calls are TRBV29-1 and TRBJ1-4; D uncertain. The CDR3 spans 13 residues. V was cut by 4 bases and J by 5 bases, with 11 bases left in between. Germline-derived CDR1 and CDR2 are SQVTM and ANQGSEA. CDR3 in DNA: TGCAGCGTTGGAGGCCGGGAAAATGAAAAACTGTTTTTT. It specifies CSVGGRENEKLFF.

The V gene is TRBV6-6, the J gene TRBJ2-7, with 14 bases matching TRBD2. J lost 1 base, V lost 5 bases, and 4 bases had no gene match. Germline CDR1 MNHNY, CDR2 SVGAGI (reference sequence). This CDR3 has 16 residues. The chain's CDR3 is CASSPRLAGGSYEQYF. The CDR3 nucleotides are TGTGCCAGCAGTCCACGACTAGCGGGAGGGTCCTACGAGCAGTACTTC.

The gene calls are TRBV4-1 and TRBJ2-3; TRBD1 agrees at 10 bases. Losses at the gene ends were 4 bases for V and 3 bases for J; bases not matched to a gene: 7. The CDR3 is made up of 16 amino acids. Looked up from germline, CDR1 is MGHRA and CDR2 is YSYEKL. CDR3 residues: CASSRQRTGGTDTQYF. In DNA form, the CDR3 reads TGCGCCAGCAGCCGACAAAGGACAGGGGGAACAGATACGCAGTATTTT.

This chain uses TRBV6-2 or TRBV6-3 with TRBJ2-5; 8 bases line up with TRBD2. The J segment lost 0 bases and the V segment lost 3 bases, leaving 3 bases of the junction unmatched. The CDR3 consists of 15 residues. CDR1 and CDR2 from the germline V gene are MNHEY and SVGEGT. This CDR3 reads CASSYTTSDQETQYF. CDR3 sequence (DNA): TGTGCCAGCAGTTATACGACTAGCGACCAAGAGACCCAGTACTTC.

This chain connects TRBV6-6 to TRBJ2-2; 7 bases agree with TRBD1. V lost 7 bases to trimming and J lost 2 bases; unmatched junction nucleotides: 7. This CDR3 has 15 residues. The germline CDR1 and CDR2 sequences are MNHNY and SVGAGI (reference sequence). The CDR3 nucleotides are TGTGCCAGCACTATAGACAGGGTTAACACCGGGGAGCTGTTTTTT. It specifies CASTIDRVNTGELFF.

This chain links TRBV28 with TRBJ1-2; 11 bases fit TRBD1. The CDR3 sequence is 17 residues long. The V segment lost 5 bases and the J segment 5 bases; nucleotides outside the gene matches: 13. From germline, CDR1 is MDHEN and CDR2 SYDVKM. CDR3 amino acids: CASSTPSLGTGGYGYTF. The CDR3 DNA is TGTGCCAGCAGTACCCCTTCCTTGGGGACAGGGGGATATGGCTACACCTTC.

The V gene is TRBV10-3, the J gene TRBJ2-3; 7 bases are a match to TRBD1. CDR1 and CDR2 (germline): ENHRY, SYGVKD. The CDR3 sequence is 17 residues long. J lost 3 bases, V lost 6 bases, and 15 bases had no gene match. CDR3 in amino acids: CAIRSSIQGLLTDTQYF. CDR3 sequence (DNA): TGTGCCATCAGATCATCAATACAGGGGTTGTTAACAGATACGCAGTATTTT.